This TCR beta chain was observed in a study of cytomegalovirus exposure and HLA in healthy donors. V gave up 2 bases and J gave up 6 bases; unmatched junction bases: 6. The CDR3 sequence is 15 residues long. The V gene's germline CDR1 is SGHNT and CDR2 YENEEA. This clone was seen a single time. PCR used 60 Vbeta primers and 13 Jbeta primers. Assay used: immunoSEQ multiplex PCR; TCRdb lists only in-frame clones, some missing. This sample has 210,000 or so clones, with approximately 81% found just once. This chain connects TRBV11-3 to TRBJ2-2; the match to TRBD2 covers 7 bases. The TCR comes from a girl aged 2 to 9 in good health and CMV-seronegative. The sample taken for sequencing was PBMCs. The CDR3: CASSLRAGSSGELFF. CDR3 DNA: TGTGCCAGCAGCTTAAGAGCGGGGAGCTCCGGGGAGCTGTTTTTT.